This TCR beta chain appears in the sequencing data of a study of a mutant IDH1 vaccine in newly diagnosed glioma. In the study overall: Those enrolled had earlier been treated with radiotherapy, temozolomide, or both, mostly both.

Time point of the sample: baseline, week 1 (first vaccination visit). Treatment defined: pre-vaccination baseline after standard-of-care therapy. Those who donated had recent WHO grade 3 or 4 IDH1-mutant, ATRX-lost astrocytomas. This clone was counted once. The V and J ends lost 2 bases and 3 bases respectively, with 11 bases between them. The CDR3 consists of 15 residues. Germline V gene data show CDR1 as MNHNY and CDR2 as SVGAGI (reference sequence). The data were produced by immunoSEQ multiplex PCR, yet TCRdb's version contains in-frame clones alone and is incomplete. This table has roughly 25,000 clones, about 92% appearing once.

Sequenced material: PBMCs, taken from a glioma patient treated with radiotherapy, temozolomide or both. The genes are TRBV6-6 and TRBJ1-5, with a weak D call TRBD1 (5 bases). This receptor was obtained from a man aged 40-49 years with glioma. Here the CDR3 reads CASSYGGSNNQPQHF. The CDR3 bases are TGTGCCAGCAGTTACGGGGGTTCTAACAATCAGCCCCAGCATTTT.